The source of this TCR beta chain is a study of blood T cell repertoires in COVID-19. Study-wide context: The cDNA or gDNA used as material had been derived from T cells, B-cell-depleted T cells, or PBMCs.

A Seattle source enrolled patients during active infection and followed them longitudinally. The germline V gene has CDR1 SGHTA and CDR2 FQGTGA. This CDR3 has 13 amino acids. Original handling: Scientists estimated how many nucleated cells there were by amplifying reference gene primers. The table came from immunoSEQ multiplex PCR; TCRdb's copy has only in-frame clones and leaves some out. Clone size and the V and J calls come from that table; the DNA yielded D and trimming. Found here are over 200,000 clones, 85% to 90% of them singletons; the top ten hold less than 3.5%. Material: peripheral blood. The TCR originated in a man aged 30 to 45 with COVID-19, enrolled during active disease. This chain connects TRBV7-3 to TRBJ2-5; D is tentatively TRBD1 or TRBD2 (6 bases each). The J call is doubtful: the DNA matches TRBJ2-7 better. CDR3 loop: CASSPRGDYEQYF. As DNA, the CDR3 is TGTGCCAGCAGCCCGAGGGGGGACTACGAGCAGTACTTC.